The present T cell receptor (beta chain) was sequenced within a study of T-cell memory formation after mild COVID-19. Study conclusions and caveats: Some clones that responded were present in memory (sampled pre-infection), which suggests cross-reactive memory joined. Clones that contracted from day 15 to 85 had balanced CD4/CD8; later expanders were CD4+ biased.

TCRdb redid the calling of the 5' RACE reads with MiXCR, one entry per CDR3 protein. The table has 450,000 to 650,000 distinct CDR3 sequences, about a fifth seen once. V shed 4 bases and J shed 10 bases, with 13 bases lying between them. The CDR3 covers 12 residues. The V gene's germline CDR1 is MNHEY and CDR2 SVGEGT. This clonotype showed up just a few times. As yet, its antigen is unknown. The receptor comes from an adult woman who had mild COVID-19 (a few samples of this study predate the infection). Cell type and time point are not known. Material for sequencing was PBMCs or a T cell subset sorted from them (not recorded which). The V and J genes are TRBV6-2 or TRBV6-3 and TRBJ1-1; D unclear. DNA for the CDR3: TGTGCCAGCAGTTTTGATCGGCGGGCAGCTTTCTTT. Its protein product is CASSFDRRAAFF.